This passage covers 29 T cell receptor beta chains from one sample sequenced in a study of shared clonotypes between healthy human individuals. Clones were sequenced by immunoSEQ multiplex PCR, and TCRdb holds only the in-frame ones, with some missing. This table has approximately 1.9 million clones, 80% to 95% appearing once. Naive CD8 cells comprised CD45RO-negative, CCR7-positively selected cells, excluding terminally differentiated effector memory CD45RA+ cells. The sample consisted of naive CD8+ T cells from PBMCs. The source is a man aged 18-30 years in good health. Some clones in this sample may be carry-over from other donors' samples.

This clone has only a few counts. The chain recombines TRBV10-3 with TRBJ1-1; no firm D call. The CDR3 spans 14 residues. Deletions cut 0 bases from V and 6 bases from J, with 11 bases between. CDR1 is ENHRY, CDR2 SYGVKD, per germline. The CDR3 DNA reads TGTGCCATCAGTGAGTCGGGTAGAGACCCTGAAGCTTTCTTT. Its protein is CAISESGRDPEAFF.

The chain joins TRBV27 to TRBJ2-7, with TRBD1 matching over 7 bases. Losses at the gene ends were 4 bases for V and 5 bases for J; bases not matched to a gene: 2. The germline CDR1 and CDR2 sequences are MNHEY and SMNVEV (reference sequence). The CDR3 extends over 12 amino acids. In nucleotides, the CDR3 is TGTGCCAGCAGTTCACAGGGGAACGAGCAGTACTTC. This codes for CASSSQGNEQYF.

V is TRBV29-1 and J is TRBJ2-1; D ambiguous. The CDR3 extends over 11 amino acids. Trimming removed 7 bases at V and 7 bases at J, with 11 bases between. CDR1 and CDR2 (germline): SQVTM, ANQGSEA. The CDR3 reads CSATPQNEQFF. In DNA form, the CDR3 reads TGCAGCGCTACCCCTCAGAATGAGCAGTTCTTC.

The chain carries TRBV7-8 and TRBJ2-1; 13 bases agree with TRBD2. J lost 0 bases, V lost 0 bases, and 2 bases had no gene match. This CDR3 is built from 18 residues. Looked up from germline, CDR1 is SGHVS and CDR2 is FQNEAQ. The CDR3 coding sequence is TGTGCCAGCAGCTTAGCACTAGCGGGAGGGGGCTCCTACAATGAGCAGTTCTTC. This sequence encodes CASSLALAGGGSYNEQFF.

This clone has just one count. The V gene is TRBV19, the J gene TRBJ1-2, with D perhaps TRBD1 (5 bases). V gave up 1 base and J gave up 7 bases, with 19 bases separating them. Germline values: CDR1 LNHDA, CDR2 SQIVND (reference sequence). CDR3 length equals 16 residues. The CDR3 loop reads CASSIAFGDRFFGYTF. The CDR3 DNA is TGTGCCAGTAGTATAGCTTTTGGGGACCGCTTCTTTGGCTACACCTTC.

The V call is TRBV9, the J call TRBJ2-3, with 7 bases that match TRBD2. V shed 0 bases, J shed 1 base, and the junction held 5 bases outside the gene matches. Per germline, CDR1 SGDLS and CDR2 YYNGEE. This CDR3 contains 16 residues. CDR3 region: CASSVVPAGGTDTQYF. In DNA, the CDR3 is TGTGCCAGCAGCGTAGTCCCCGCGGGGGGCACAGATACGCAGTATTTT.

V usage is TRBV4-1 and J usage is TRBJ2-7; D is ambiguous. Trimming shortened V by 0 bases and J by 3 bases, and 15 bases separated the two germline ends. Germline V gene data show CDR1 as MGHRA and CDR2 as YSYEKL. CDR3 length: 16 amino acids. The CDR3 nucleotides are TGCGCCAGCAGCCAAGATGGGTTCTTGCTAATCTACGAGCAGTACTTC. It encodes CASSQDGFLLIYEQYF.

The rearrangement joins TRBV6-6 to TRBJ1-1; possibly TRBD1 for D (5 bases). This CDR3 has 14 amino acids. V gave up 8 bases and J gave up 5 bases, with 18 bases separating them. CDR1 is MNHNY and CDR2 is SVGAGI in the germline V gene (reference sequence). CDR3 DNA sequence: TGTGCCAGCGGATCTTTGACAGCTCCGACTGAAGCTTTCTTT. It codes for CASGSLTAPTEAFF.

This rearrangement joins TRBV4-1 to TRBJ1-1; possibly TRBD1 for D (6 bases). V lost 3 bases to trimming and J lost 0 bases, with 14 bases between them. The CDR3 spans 16 residues. Germline V lookup: CDR1 MGHRA, CDR2 YSYEKL. The CDR3 DNA is TGCGCCAGCAGCCATGGGGGAGCAGGGGTGAACACTGAAGCTTTCTTT. The encoded protein is CASSHGGAGVNTEAFF.

The chain uses TRBV19 and TRBJ1-1; D call uncertain. V was pared by 3 bases and J by 1 base, with 9 bases between. This CDR3 spans 14 amino acids. Germline V gene sequence: CDR1 LNHDA, CDR2 SQIVND (reference sequence). The CDR3 nucleotides read TGTGCCAGTAGTATGGGGAGACAGAACACTGAAGCTTTCTTT. As protein: CASSMGRQNTEAFF.

The gene calls are TRBV28 and TRBJ1-2; D remains ambiguous. V shed 7 bases and J shed 5 bases, with 14 bases lying between them. Per germline, CDR1 MDHEN and CDR2 SYDVKM. The CDR3 has 13 residues. DNA for the CDR3: TGTGCCAGCACCACCCCCGCGGAGTATGGCTACACCTTC. It codes for CASTTPAEYGYTF.

DNA for the CDR3: TGTGCCAGCAGCGACACTCCGGGACAGGGACTGAGGGGGCAGTTCTTC. Translation gives CASSDTPGQGLRGQFF. The chain combines TRBV7-2 with TRBJ2-1; 9 bases agree with TRBD1. Trimming removed 5 bases from V and 12 bases from J; junction bases left unmatched: 17. CDR1 SGHTA and CDR2 FQGNSA come from the germline V gene. The CDR3 loop spans 16 amino acids. The full variable domain, in which reference TRBV7-2 and TRBJ2-1 provide the parts outside the CDR3, is GAGVSQSPSNKVTEKGKDVELRCDPISGHTALYWYRQSLGQGLEFLIYFQGNSAPDKSGLPSDRFSAERTGGSVSTLTIQRTQQEDSAVYLCASSDTPGQGLRGQFFGPGTRLTVL.

The chain joins TRBV6-5 to TRBJ1-2; possibly TRBD1 for D (5 bases). This CDR3 has 13 residues. Trimming pared 8 bases from V and 1 base from J, leaving 11 bases between. The germline gives CDR1 MNHEY, CDR2 SVGAGI. CDR3 amino acids: CASREGRNYGYTF. CDR3 sequence (DNA): TGTGCCAGCCGAGAGGGACGTAACTATGGCTACACCTTC.

This clone was recorded only once. The CDR3 spells CASSLGTSGRNEQFF. The DNA of the CDR3 is TGTGCCAGCAGTCTCGGGACTAGCGGGAGGAATGAGCAGTTCTTC. The chain couples TRBV6-5 to TRBJ2-1; 15 bases agree with TRBD2. Looked up from germline, CDR1 is MNHEY and CDR2 is SVGAGI. Germline trimming cut 5 bases from V and 7 bases from J; bases unmatched to any gene: 3. The CDR3 extends over 15 amino acids.

This chain uses TRBV28 with TRBJ2-3; D is unresolved. There are 16 residues in the CDR3. Germline assignment: CDR1 MDHEN and CDR2 SYDVKM. V was pared by 2 bases and J by 0 bases, with 12 bases between. CDR3 region: CASSLPPETSTDTQYF. The CDR3 coding sequence is TGTGCCAGCAGTTTACCCCCAGAGACTAGCACAGATACGCAGTATTTT.

V usage is TRBV5-5 and J usage is TRBJ2-5; the D is unclear. Per germline, CDR1 SGHKS and CDR2 YYEKEE (reference sequence). The CDR3 covers 13 residues. V was cut by 5 bases and J by 2 bases, with 10 bases left in between. CDR3 residues: CASRYWIQETQYF. In DNA form, the CDR3 reads TGTGCCAGCAGGTACTGGATTCAAGAGACCCAGTACTTC.

This chain joins TRBV5-1 and TRBJ2-1; D is uncertain. Per the germline V gene, CDR1 is SGHRS and CDR2 is YFSETQ. The CDR3 totals 16 residues. V dropped 4 bases and J dropped 2 bases, with 16 bases sitting between them. Written as DNA, the CDR3 is TGCGCCAGCAGCCCGCTCGGACCCGGAACCTACAATGAGCAGTTCTTC. This gives the protein CASSPLGPGTYNEQFF.

The V call is TRBV4-3, the J call TRBJ1-5; tentatively, D is TRBD1 (5 bases). CDR3 size: 16 residues. Trimming removed 0 bases from V and 4 bases from J, with 13 bases in between. The germline V gene encodes CDR1 LGHNA and CDR2 YSLEER. CDR3 protein: CASSQEWRQLNQPQHF. The CDR3 nucleotides are TGCGCCAGCAGCCAAGAGTGGAGACAGTTAAATCAGCCCCAGCATTTT.

The genes are TRBV7-9 and TRBJ1-1, with a tentative D call TRBD1 (6 bases). The V gene lost 5 bases and the J gene lost 7 bases, with 20 bases spanning the gap. This CDR3 comprises 15 residues. Germline CDR1 and CDR2: SEHNR and FQNEAQ (reference sequence). This CDR3 reads CASSPTPEGEIEAFF. CDR3 nucleotide sequence: TGTGCCAGCAGCCCCACCCCGGAGGGGGAGATTGAAGCTTTCTTT.

V usage is TRBV30 and J usage is TRBJ2-2; D remains ambiguous. The length of the CDR3 is 11 residues. V was trimmed by 2 bases and J by 2 bases, leaving 0 bases between them. Germline assignment: CDR1 GTSNPN and CDR2 SVGIG (reference sequence). The CDR3 here is CAWSNTGELFF. The CDR3 bases are TGTGCCTGGAGTAACACCGGGGAGCTGTTTTTT.

V usage is TRBV11-3 and J usage is TRBJ2-2; no clear D gene. CDR3 length: 17 amino acids. V dropped 5 bases and J dropped 4 bases, with 20 bases sitting between them. Germline CDR1 reads SGHNT; CDR2 reads YENEEA. The CDR3 nucleotides are TGTGCCAGCAGCGAAACCGACGGCCTTTCGACCACCGGGGAGCTGTTTTTT. Translation gives CASSETDGLSTTGELFF. The entire variable domain, with the rest obtained from reference TRBV11-3 and TRBJ2-2, is as follows: EAGVVQSPRYKIIEKKQPVAFWCNPISGHNTLYWYLQNLGQGPELLIRYENEEAVDDSQLPKDRFSAERLKGVDSTLKIQPAELGDSAVYLCASSETDGLSTTGELFFGEGSRLTVL.

The chain carries TRBV7-9 and TRBJ2-7; 10 bases align to TRBD1. CDR1 SEHNR and CDR2 FQNEAQ come from the germline V gene (reference sequence). The CDR3 has 15 residues. J lost 2 bases, V lost 5 bases, and 6 bases had no gene match. CDR3 residues: CASSPPDRGPYEQYF. The CDR3, as DNA: TGTGCCAGCAGCCCACCCGACAGGGGGCCCTACGAGCAGTACTTC.

The chain combines TRBV5-1 with TRBJ2-5, with D possibly matching TRBD2 (6 bases). Trimming removed 0 bases at V and 5 bases at J, with 11 bases between. The CDR3 length is 14 residues. The germline V gene encodes CDR1 SGHRS and CDR2 YFSETQ. The CDR3 sequence is CASSLEAGSETQYF. Here the CDR3 DNA reads TGCGCCAGCAGCTTGGAGGCGGGATCGGAGACCCAGTACTTC. Based on the CDR3 plus reference TRBV5-1 and TRBJ2-5, the full variable domain is KAGVTQTPRYLIKTRGQQVTLSCSPISGHRSVSWYQQTPGQGLQFLFEYFSETQRNKGNFPGRFSGRQFSNSRSEMNVSTLELGDSALYLCASSLEAGSETQYFGPGTRLLVL.

V is TRBV5-4 and J is TRBJ1-2, with D maybe TRBD1 (6 bases). Trimming took off 4 bases at V and 5 bases at J, with 18 bases between the two ends. This CDR3 has 15 amino acids. Germline CDR1 and CDR2: SGHNT and YYREEE (reference sequence). The CDR3 sequence is CASSIKDSGFYGYTF. The CDR3 DNA sequence: TGTGCCAGCAGCATAAAGGACAGTGGATTTTATGGCTACACCTTC.

CDR3 DNA sequence: TGTGCCAGCAGCCTGACGGGGTCATGGGACAAAAACATTCAGTACTTC. This encodes CASSLTGSWDKNIQYF. The V call is TRBV28, the J call TRBJ2-4, with D maybe TRBD2 (5 bases). The V gene's germline CDR1 is MDHEN and CDR2 SYDVKM. This CDR3 has 16 amino acids. The germline V and J ends were trimmed by 6 bases and 3 bases, with 18 bases remaining between them.

The rearrangement links TRBV7-3 to TRBJ2-7; 9 nucleotides agree with TRBD2. Trimming removed 6 bases from V and 4 bases from J; junction bases left unmatched: 4. The CDR3 is made up of 13 amino acids. Germline V gene lookup returns CDR1 SGHTA and CDR2 FQGTGA. CDR3 in amino acids: CASSWREGYEQYF. CDR3 nucleotide sequence: TGTGCCAGCAGTTGGCGGGAGGGGTACGAGCAGTACTTC. Variable domain in full (rest from reference TRBV7-3 and TRBJ2-7): GAGVSQTPSNKVTEKGKYVELRCDPISGHTALYWYRQSLGQGPEFLIYFQGTGAADDSGLPNDRFFAVRPEGSVSTLKIQRTERGDSAVYLCASSWREGYEQYFGPGTRLTVT.

In this sample, this clone turned up once. The V call is TRBV28, the J call TRBJ2-2; D is perhaps TRBD2 (5 bases). Trimming stripped 2 bases from V and 3 bases from J, with 16 bases between. The CDR3 is 17 residues long. The germline V gene encodes CDR1 MDHEN and CDR2 SYDVKM. CDR3 amino acids: CASSLPPGIRYTGELFF. The CDR3 DNA is TGTGCCAGCAGTTTACCCCCGGGGATTAGGTACACCGGGGAGCTGTTTTTT. Filled out from reference TRBV28 and TRBJ2-2, the complete variable domain reads DVKVTQSSRYLVKRTGEKVFLECVQDMDHENMFWYRQDPGLGLRLIYFSYDVKMKEKGDIPEGYSVSREKKERFSLILESASTNQTSMYLCASSLPPGIRYTGELFFGEGSRLTVL.

The chain joins TRBV10-1 to TRBJ2-1, with 11 bases lining up with TRBD2. The CDR3 covers 15 residues. Germline V gene lookup returns CDR1 WNHNN and CDR2 SYGVQD (reference sequence). The V segment lost 4 bases and the J segment 5 bases; nucleotides outside the gene matches: 4. Here the CDR3 reads CASSGGLAADNEQFF. The CDR3 region has the DNA TGCGCCAGCAGTGGGGGACTAGCGGCTGACAATGAGCAGTTCTTC.

The gene calls are TRBV21-1 and TRBJ2-1. TRBV21-1 is deemed a pseudogene. CDR3 length equals 12 residues. CDR3: CASPGQKNEQFF. The CDR3 DNA sequence: TGTGCCAGCCCCGGCCAAAAGAATGAGCAGTTCTTC.